A selection of T cell receptor beta chains follows, all from one sample in a study of regulatory T cells in long-lasting Graves disease. Each CDR3 protein gets one entry after TCRdb re-called the multiplex PCR reads with MiXCR. The table has approximately 250,000 distinct CDR3 sequences, about 18% seen once; the top ten hold about 20%. This specimen was peripheral blood mononuclear cells (PBMCs), taken at new diagnosis, from a patient treated with antithyroid drugs. These receptors all stem from a female donor with Graves disease. Each CDR3 is given without its conserved first and last residue. Each record gives: V gene, CDR3 protein.

TRBV20-1 | SARRAGGVNEQL
TRBV11-3 | ASSPAEGFRGPYSNQPQH
TRBV7-2 | ASSLNGGGYGYT
TRBV30 | AGTAGTNNSPLH
TRBV3-1 | ASSGTHYNSPLH
TRBV29-1 | SVELALVAF
TRBV2 | ASRTAVYGFSGNTIY
TRBV2 | ASSRDGSYETQY
TRBV7-9 | ASSLGSCTEAF
TRBV4-3 | ASSQDRYTGELF
TRBV24-1 | ATRPGGRTGDTQY
TRBV6-1 | ASSEQGIDTEAF
TRBV5-6 | ASSLPSGRAGYEQY
TRBV28 | ASSLLDRGNTEAF
TRBV5-5 | ASRRDTVYGYT
TRBV10-3 | ATGTSGPGELF
TRBV5-6 | ASSLELYEQY
TRBV19 | ASSKQGSPKQY